The text below deals with one TCR beta chain. What it recognizes is unknown. Trimming took off 7 bases at V and 8 bases at J, with 11 bases between the two ends. Germline V gene lookup returns CDR1 MNHEY and CDR2 SMNVEV (reference sequence). The CDR3 runs to 12 residues. These data belong to a study of beta chain features in type 1 diabetes. Findings and caveats of the study: The question of HLA type influencing TCRB rearrangement was one that remained unresolved here.

Expressed TCRB transcripts were sequenced, since all the RNA that had been isolated was reverse transcribed. Here immunoSEQ multiplex PCR was the method, and the copy in TCRdb shows in-frame clones only, minus some. The sample includes 400,000 to 550,000 clones, about an eighth seen only once; the top ten take 0.045% to 0.06%. Sequencing used naive CD4+ T cells from blood. The sequence was obtained from a woman younger than 30 in good health. The V gene is TRBV27, the J gene TRBJ1-4; D is unclear. The CDR3 DNA sequence: TGTGCCAGCACCCCTTGTGGGGAAAAACTGTTTTTT. Translating gives CASTPCGEKLFF.